Given below is one T cell receptor (beta chain) in context. Antigen specificity is unknown. Survey-level resolution applied to immunoSEQ assay v3.0. Only in-frame clones appear in the TCRdb table, and some are missing; sequencing was by immunoSEQ multiplex PCR. This table has about 25,000 clones, 65% to 90% appearing once. This CDR3 contains 12 residues. Trimming cost V 6 bases and J 6 bases, with 11 bases left between them. Germline V lookup: CDR1 SEHNR, CDR2 FQNEAQ (reference sequence). These data originate in a study of long-term antiretroviral therapy in people with HIV. Study at large: There is a gap of about a decade between the earliest samples and the later 2015 immediate-ART recommendation. Study outcomes and limitations: Blood, drawn from the mid-2000s to the late 2010s, may reflect older ART regimens. The study found that diversity rose after ART but stayed below transplant donor controls. On ART adherence, viral resistance or therapy changes, no data were available.

This chain links TRBV7-9 with TRBJ1-2; D gene unclear. The material was unsorted PBMCs, obtained 1.2 years after starting antiretroviral therapy. The sequence came from a man in his forties or fifties with HIV. In DNA form, the CDR3 reads TGTGCCAGCAGTGTTGGTCCTGATGGCTACACCTTC. Translated: CASSVGPDGYTF.